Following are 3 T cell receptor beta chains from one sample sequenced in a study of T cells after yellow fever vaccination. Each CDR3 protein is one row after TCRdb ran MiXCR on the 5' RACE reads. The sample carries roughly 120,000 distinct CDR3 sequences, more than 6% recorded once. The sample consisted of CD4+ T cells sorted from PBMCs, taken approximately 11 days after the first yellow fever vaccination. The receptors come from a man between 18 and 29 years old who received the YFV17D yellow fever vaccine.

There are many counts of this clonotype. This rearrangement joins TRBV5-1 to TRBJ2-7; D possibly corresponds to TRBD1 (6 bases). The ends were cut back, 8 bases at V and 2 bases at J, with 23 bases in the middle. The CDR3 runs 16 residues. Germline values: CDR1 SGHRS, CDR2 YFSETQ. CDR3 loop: CASQQGSGRFAYEQYF. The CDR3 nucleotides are TGCGCCAGTCAGCAGGGGTCAGGCCGATTCGCCTACGAGCAGTACTTC.

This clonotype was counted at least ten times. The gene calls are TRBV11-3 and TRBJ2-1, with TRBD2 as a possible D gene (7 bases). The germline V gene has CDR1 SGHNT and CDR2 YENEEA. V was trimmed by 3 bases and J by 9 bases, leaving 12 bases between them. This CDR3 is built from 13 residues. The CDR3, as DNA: TGTGCCAGCAGCTTGAACAGGGAGGGTGAGCAGTTCTTC. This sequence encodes CASSLNREGEQFF.

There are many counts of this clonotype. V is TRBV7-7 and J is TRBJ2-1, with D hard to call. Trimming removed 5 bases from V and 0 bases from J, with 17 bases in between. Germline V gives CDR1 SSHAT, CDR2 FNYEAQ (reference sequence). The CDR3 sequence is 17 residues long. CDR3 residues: CASSPRLELSSYNEQFF. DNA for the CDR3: TGTGCCAGCAGCCCTCGTCTAGAGTTGAGCTCCTACAATGAGCAGTTCTTC.